The next 18 T cell receptor beta chains were all read from a single sample in a study of CD8 T cells in Susac syndrome. Reverse transcription of about 0.45 to 1 ug RNA was performed with random hexamers. TCRdb processed the immunoSEQ multiplex PCR reads anew with MiXCR; each CDR3 protein has one entry. The sample shows 130,000 or so distinct CDR3 sequences, more than 75% of them seen only once. What was sequenced was CD8+ T cells from PBMCs. The receptors stem from a human donor with multiple sclerosis.

V and J are TRBV11-2 and TRBJ2-7; D ambiguous. Trimming took 3 bases from V and 4 from J, leaving 7 bases between them. Germline V CDR1 and CDR2: SGHAT, FQNNGV. This CDR3 is built from 12 residues. CDR3 loop: CASSFIQYEQYF. The CDR3 DNA reads as TGTGCCAGCAGCTTTATTCAGTACGAGCAGTACTTC.

The chain uses TRBV12-3 or TRBV12-4 and TRBJ1-3; D call uncertain. This CDR3 is 15 amino acids long. The germline V and J ends were trimmed by 3 bases and 0 bases, with 9 bases remaining between them. The CDR3: CASSFSGISGNTIYF. For the CDR3, the DNA is TGTGCCAGCAGTTTTAGTGGTATCTCTGGAAACACCATATATTTT.

The V call is TRBV6-6, the J call TRBJ1-2; no definite D call. The V and J ends lost 5 bases and 8 bases respectively, with 21 bases between them. CDR1 is MNHNY and CDR2 is SVGAGI in the germline V gene (reference sequence). The CDR3 covers 15 residues. The CDR3 bases are TGTGCCAGCAGTAGTTTCAAGGGCAAGCTATACGGCTACACCTTC. It yields the protein CASSSFKGKLYGYTF.

This chain uses TRBV2 with TRBJ1-1; D is unresolved. Germline assignment: CDR1 SNHLY and CDR2 FYNNEI. This CDR3 has 12 amino acids. V dropped 8 bases and J dropped 2 bases, with 9 bases sitting between them. The CDR3 DNA reads TGTGCCAGCGGTGGGCGTAACACTGAAGCTTTCTTT. It is translated as CASGGRNTEAFF. The entire variable domain, with the rest obtained from reference TRBV2 and TRBJ1-1, is as follows: EPEVTQTPSHQVTQMGQEVILRCVPISNHLYFYWYRQILGQKVEFLVSFYNNEISEKSEIFDDQFSVERPDGSNFTLKIRSTKLEDSAMYFCASGGRNTEAFFGQGTRLTVV.

This rearrangement joins TRBV6-5 to TRBJ1-4; D remains unclear. Germline CDR1 and CDR2: MNHEY and SVGAGI. CDR3 length: 18 residues. Trimming took off 0 bases at V and 2 bases at J, with 16 bases between the two ends. CDR3 in DNA: TGTGCCAGCAGTTACTCCGCCCTTGATTGGTCTACTAATGAAAAACTGTTTTTT. Encoded protein: CASSYSALDWSTNEKLFF.

The chain is built from TRBV12-3 or TRBV12-4 and TRBJ1-2; 9 nucleotides align to TRBD1. J lost 8 bases, V lost 4 bases, and 14 bases had no gene match. The CDR3 runs to 16 residues. CDR3 region: CASSSTSDRGKGGYTF. In nucleotides, the CDR3 is TGTGCCAGCAGTTCGACCTCGGACAGGGGTAAAGGGGGCTACACCTTC.

V and J are TRBV29-1 and TRBJ1-1; D is undetermined. V was trimmed by 7 bases and J by 0 bases, leaving 24 bases between them. The CDR3 spans 17 residues. The germline gives CDR1 SQVTM, CDR2 ANQGSEA. The CDR3 is CSADPGLRARMNTEAFF. Here the CDR3 DNA reads TGCAGCGCCGATCCGGGCCTCCGGGCCCGTATGAACACTGAAGCTTTCTTT.

In its sample, this clonotype was seen once. The genes are TRBV30 and TRBJ1-3, with D tentatively TRBD1 (5 bases). The length of the CDR3 is 14 residues. CDR1 and CDR2 (germline): GTSNPN, SVGIG (reference sequence). Trimming took 5 bases from V and 2 from J, leaving 13 bases between them. The CDR3 sequence: CAWGGVGAGNTIYF. The CDR3, as DNA: TGTGCCTGGGGAGGCGTGGGGGCTGGAAACACCATATATTTT.

J is TRBJ2-7 and V is TRBV3-1, with D perhaps TRBD2 (7 bases). V dropped 6 bases and J dropped 5 bases, with 17 bases sitting between them. The CDR3 runs 14 residues. Germline lookup yields CDR1 LGHDT and CDR2 YNNKEL (reference sequence). The DNA for the CDR3 is TGTGCCAGCAGTCTAATGGGGGGGGGCCACGAGCAGTACTTC. This codes for CASSLMGGGHEQYF.

The rearrangement uses TRBV19 and TRBJ2-1, with D hard to call. The germline gives CDR1 LNHDA, CDR2 SQIVND (reference sequence). This CDR3 contains 14 residues. V was clipped by 1 base and J by 0 bases, with 4 bases between them. Here the CDR3 DNA reads TGTGCCAGTAGTATAGTAAGCTCCTACAATGAGCAGTTCTTC. Protein product: CASSIVSSYNEQFF.

This clonotype has just one count. The J gene is TRBJ2-2, the V gene TRBV20-1; D ambiguous. V was pared by 3 bases and J by 0 bases, with 8 bases between. The CDR3 runs to 14 residues. Looked up from germline, CDR1 is DFQATT and CDR2 is SNEGSKA (reference sequence). This chain's CDR3 is CSASEEPNTGELFF. The DNA of the CDR3 is TGCAGTGCTAGTGAGGAACCGAACACCGGGGAGCTGTTTTTT.

J is TRBJ1-2 and V is TRBV20-1, with D tentatively TRBD1 (6 bases). The germline CDR1 and CDR2 sequences are DFQATT and SNEGSKA (reference sequence). This CDR3 is built from 13 residues. The CDR3 DNA reads as TGCAGCGCAGGGGCACAGGGTGGCTATGGCTACACCTTC. Translation gives CSAGAQGGYGYTF.

J is TRBJ2-6 and V is TRBV6-2 or TRBV6-3; D is undetermined. V lost 6 bases, J lost 4 bases, and 7 bases lay in between. Germline V gene data show CDR1 as MNHEY and CDR2 as SVGEGT. CDR3 length equals 13 residues. Here the CDR3 DNA reads TGTGCCAGCAGCTCCTCCGGGGCCAACGTCCTGACTTTC. This sequence encodes CASSSSGANVLTF.

This CDR3 reads CSARDLGVGKAFF. For the CDR3, the DNA is TGCAGTGCTAGAGACCTCGGGGTGGGGAAAGCTTTCTTT. The genes are TRBV20-1 and TRBJ1-1; D uncertain. The CDR3 is 13 residues long. Germline-derived CDR1 and CDR2 are DFQATT and SNEGSKA (reference sequence). V lost 0 bases, J lost 9 bases, and 14 bases lay in between.

The chain couples TRBV4-1 to TRBJ2-1; 7 positions match TRBD2. V lost 0 bases to trimming and J lost 2 bases; unmatched junction nucleotides: 7. CDR1 MGHRA and CDR2 YSYEKL come from the germline V gene. The CDR3 is 17 residues long. CDR3 loop: CASSQEGGRSAYNEQFF. The DNA of the CDR3 is TGCGCCAGCAGCCAAGAAGGCGGGAGATCCGCCTACAATGAGCAGTTCTTC.

Details on this clonotype: An end of the junction does not agree with germline; a read error may underlie this. The V gene is TRBV30, the J gene TRBJ1-3, with unresolved D. CDR3 length equals 14 residues. The germline V gene has CDR1 GTSNPN and CDR2 SVGIG (reference sequence). CDR3: CAWRELISENTIYF. Written as DNA, the CDR3 is TGTGCCTGGAGAGAATTGATCTCTGAAAACACCATATATTTT.

The genes are TRBV15 and TRBJ2-3; tentative D call: TRBD2 (6 bases). The CDR3 consists of 15 residues. Germline loops: CDR1 LNHNV, CDR2 YYDKDF (reference sequence). With 5 bases removed from V and 1 base from J, the gap between germline ends came to 13 bases. The CDR3 protein is CATSSRRAGTDTQYF. In nucleotides, the CDR3 is TGTGCCACCAGCTCCAGGAGGGCGGGCACAGATACGCAGTATTTT.

The V gene is TRBV30, the J gene TRBJ1-6; 7 bases line up with TRBD1. The CDR3 runs to 13 residues. The V segment lost 3 bases and the J segment 8 bases; nucleotides outside the gene matches: 4. From germline, CDR1 is GTSNPN and CDR2 SVGIG (reference sequence). The CDR3 region is CAWSRDSYSPLHF. CDR3 sequence (DNA): TGTGCCTGGAGCAGGGACAGCTATTCACCCCTCCACTTT. The full variable domain, with the rest looked up from reference TRBV30 and TRBJ1-6, is SQTIHQWPATLVQPVGSPLSLECTVEGTSNPNLYWYRQAAGRGLQLLFYSVGIGQISSEVPQNLSASRPQDRQFILSSKKLLLSDSGFYLCAWSRDSYSPLHFGNGTRLTVT.